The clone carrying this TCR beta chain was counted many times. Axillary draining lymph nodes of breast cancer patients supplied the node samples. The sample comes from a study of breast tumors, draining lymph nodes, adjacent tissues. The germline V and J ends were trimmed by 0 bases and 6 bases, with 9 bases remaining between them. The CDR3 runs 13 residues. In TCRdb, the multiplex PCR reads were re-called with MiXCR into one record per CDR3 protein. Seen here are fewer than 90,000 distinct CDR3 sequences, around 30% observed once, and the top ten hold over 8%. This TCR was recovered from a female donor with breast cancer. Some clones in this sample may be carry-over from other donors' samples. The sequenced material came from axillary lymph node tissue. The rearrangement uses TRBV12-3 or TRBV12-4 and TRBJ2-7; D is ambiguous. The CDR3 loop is CASSLAPTAEQYF. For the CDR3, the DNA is TGTGCCAGCAGTTTAGCCCCAACAGCCGAGCAGTACTTC.